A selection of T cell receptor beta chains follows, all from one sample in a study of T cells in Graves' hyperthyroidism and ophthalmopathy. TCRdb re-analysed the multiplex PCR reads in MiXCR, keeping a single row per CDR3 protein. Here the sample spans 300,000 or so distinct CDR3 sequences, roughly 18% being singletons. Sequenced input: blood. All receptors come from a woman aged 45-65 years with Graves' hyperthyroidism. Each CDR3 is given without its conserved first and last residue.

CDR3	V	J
ASSTSGSGTQY	TRBV6-2/TRBV6-3	TRBJ2-5
ASSEGGGRTEAF	TRBV2	TRBJ1-1
ASSLEEPYGYT	TRBV18	TRBJ1-2
ASSFDGGNTEAF	TRBV7-9	TRBJ1-1
ATRARLGGNSPLH	TRBV6-1	TRBJ1-6
ASSPDAETGLQETQY	TRBV19	TRBJ2-5
ASSPTHSGTGVGNEQF	TRBV6-1	TRBJ2-1
ASRGDIQY	TRBV6-1	TRBJ2-4
ASSRGSTGELF	TRBV7-2	TRBJ2-2
ASSLVWETQY	TRBV12-3/TRBV12-4	TRBJ2-5
ASSSIPAGQETYNEQF	TRBV11-3	TRBJ2-1
ASSLDPEDYGYT	TRBV14	TRBJ1-2
ASSSRSVTGELF	TRBV6-1	TRBJ2-2
ASSLDRANEKLF	TRBV27	TRBJ1-4
ASSQAGTSGDGYT	TRBV3-1	TRBJ1-2
ASSEGRAQIRPLH	TRBV6-1	TRBJ1-6
ASSQLAGGSSGHTDTQY	TRBV6-1	TRBJ2-3
ASSLAGGNYEQY	TRBV28	TRBJ2-7
ASSPPGLAGRFETQY	TRBV11-2	TRBJ2-5
ASSQTVIDTGELF	TRBV3-1	TRBJ2-2
ASSLATWDEQY	TRBV11-2	TRBJ2-7
ASSFPSRGVNTGELF	TRBV12-3/TRBV12-4	TRBJ2-2
ASSFIEALGRNTEAF	TRBV27	TRBJ1-1
ASSKGELSEQF	TRBV19	TRBJ2-1
SARLWTGNTGELF	TRBV20-1	TRBJ2-2
AISEHGATNEKLF	TRBV10-3	TRBJ1-4
AITESGRTDTQY	TRBV10-3	TRBJ2-3
ASSYTGQVDTGELF	TRBV6-5	TRBJ2-2
ASHSGRAQDTQY	TRBV6-1	TRBJ2-3
ASSPRLAGVYEQY	TRBV19	TRBJ2-7
ASSQLAGQETQY	TRBV10-2	TRBJ2-5
ASRSGLGSEQY	TRBV19	TRBJ2-7
ASSFRQGKNTEAF	TRBV5-1	TRBJ1-1
ASSTSGGQYNEQF	TRBV7-3	TRBJ2-1
AISEGAQGPNTEAF	TRBV10-3	TRBJ1-1
ASISMGSNQPQH	TRBV19	TRBJ1-5
ASSTGQGTDTQY	TRBV5-6	TRBJ2-3